Below are 22 T cell receptor beta chains sequenced from a single sample in a study of regulatory T cells in long-lasting Graves disease. Time point reported: newly diagnosed GD, antithyroid drugs for less than 3 months. Researchers made the TCR library from RNA that was extracted from PBMCs. TCR beta libraries were built with iRepertoire HTBI primers and Arm-PCR of CDR3 regions. TCRdb re-derived calls from the multiplex PCR reads in MiXCR, one entry per CDR3 protein. In the table there are about 450,000 distinct CDR3 sequences, 13% to 15% of which are singletons. The same sample was also used in a study of T cells in Graves' hyperthyroidism and ophthalmopathy.

The specimen was peripheral blood mononuclear cells (PBMCs), collected at new diagnosis, from a patient treated with antithyroid drugs. The receptors here all came from a woman in her forties or fifties with Graves disease.

This clonotype has at least ten counts. The CDR3 DNA is TGTGCCAGCAGTAGTACTAGCGGGAGGCCAAAACTTAACTCTGGGGCCAACGTCCTGACTTTC. Residues: CASSSTSGRPKLNSGANVLTF. The genes are TRBV6-1 and TRBJ2-6; 12 nucleotides line up with TRBD2. In germline, CDR1 is MNHNS, CDR2 SASEGT. V gave up 5 bases and J gave up 0 bases; unmatched junction bases: 14. The CDR3 loop spans 21 amino acids.

The V call is TRBV5-1, the J call TRBJ2-7; perhaps TRBD1 as D (5 bases). Germline CDR1 is SGHRS and CDR2 is YFSETQ. This CDR3 region has 14 residues. V lost 7 bases and J 3 bases, leaving 17 bases between the germline ends. Here the CDR3 DNA reads TGCGCCAGCGGAGATTCACAGGATCGCTACGAGCAGTACTTC. The encoded protein is CASGDSQDRYEQYF.

This clonotype was seen many times. One junction end does not reproduce the germline sequence, and a read error may be involved. The CDR3 region is CASSPGTGRYNEQFF. CDR3 sequence (DNA): TGTGCTAGCAGCCCAGGAACAGGCAGGTACAATGAGCAGTTCTTC. The chain couples TRBV7-7 to TRBJ2-1; tentative D call: TRBD1 (5 bases). The CDR3 covers 15 residues. Germline V gene data show CDR1 as SSHAT and CDR2 as FNYEAQ (reference sequence).

This clonotype was seen many times. This chain joins TRBV28 and TRBJ2-7; TRBD2 is a possible D gene (6 bases). V was trimmed by 3 bases and J by 2 bases, leaving 20 bases between them. This CDR3 spans 17 amino acids. Germline CDR1 and CDR2: MDHEN and SYDVKM. CDR3 DNA sequence: TGTGCCAGCAGTTTTTTGGGGGTGGTTGGACTAACCTACGAGCAGTACTTC. Its translation: CASSFLGVVGLTYEQYF.

The V gene is TRBV20-1, the J gene TRBJ1-2, with D perhaps matching TRBD1 (5 bases). Trimming removed 1 base at V and 6 bases at J, with 9 bases between. CDR1 DFQATT and CDR2 SNEGSKA come from the germline V gene (reference sequence). The CDR3 is 12 amino acids. The CDR3 is CSARGQGDGYTF. The CDR3 nucleotides are TGCAGTGCTAGAGGGCAGGGCGATGGCTACACCTTC.

This clonotype came up a few times. The chain carries TRBV9 and TRBJ2-1, with D possibly matching TRBD1 (7 bases). Germline-derived CDR1 and CDR2 are SGDLS and YYNGEE. This CDR3 comprises 16 residues. V was clipped by 3 bases and J by 0 bases, with 13 bases between them. The CDR3 spells CASSAGGGSSYNEQFF. The CDR3 nucleotides read TGTGCCAGCAGCGCAGGAGGGGGCAGCTCCTACAATGAGCAGTTCTTC.

This clonotype was recorded a few times. The chain links TRBV27 to TRBJ2-3, with a possible D match to TRBD2 (6 bases). There are 15 residues in the CDR3. V gave up 0 bases and J gave up 3 bases, with 10 bases separating them. Per the germline V gene, CDR1 is MNHEY and CDR2 is SMNVEV (reference sequence). Written as DNA, the CDR3 is TGTGCCAGCAGTTTATCGCGGGGCCCTACAGATACGCAGTATTTT. Translating it yields CASSLSRGPTDTQYF.

The chain uses TRBV20-1 and TRBJ1-1, with D unresolved. V lost 7 bases and J 0 bases, leaving 12 bases between the germline ends. Per germline, CDR1 DFQATT and CDR2 SNEGSKA (reference sequence). The CDR3 has 13 amino acids. CDR3 nucleotides: TGCAGTGTCCATGATCCAATGAACACTGAAGCTTTCTTT. Encoded protein: CSVHDPMNTEAFF.

Ten or more counts support this clonotype. The chain links TRBV3-1 to TRBJ2-7; D gene ambiguous. Germline CDR1 and CDR2: LGHDT and YNNKEL (reference sequence). Trimming stripped 5 bases from V and 11 bases from J, with 19 bases between. The CDR3 extends over 13 amino acids. CDR3 amino acids: CASSTGPFPVEYF. The CDR3, as DNA: TGTGCCAGCAGCACTGGGCCATTTCCAGTTGAGTACTTC.

The sample holds a few counts of this clonotype. The chain uses TRBV25-1 and TRBJ1-4; D is unclear. The CDR3 runs to 17 residues. CDR1 and CDR2 (germline): MGHDK, SYGVNS. Trimming shortened V by 1 base and J by 2 bases, and 14 bases separated the two germline ends. CDR3 in amino acids: CASSEWAGPETNEKLFF. The CDR3 DNA follows: TGTGCCAGCAGTGAATGGGCAGGACCAGAGACTAATGAAAAACTGTTTTTT.

This clonotype was seen more than once but under ten times. This chain joins TRBV27 and TRBJ2-7; D may be TRBD1 or TRBD2 (5 bases each). Germline V gives CDR1 MNHEY, CDR2 SMNVEV (reference sequence). V shed 4 bases and J shed 3 bases, with 19 bases lying between them. The CDR3 is 16 amino acids. The DNA for the CDR3 is TGTGCCAGCAGTTCTTATACAGGTTACGGGAACTACGAGCAGTACTTC. Translating it yields CASSSYTGYGNYEQYF.

In its sample, this clonotype was seen a few times. V is TRBV7-9 and J is TRBJ1-2; D is uncertain. The CDR3 contains 13 residues. Looked up from germline, CDR1 is SEHNR and CDR2 is FQNEAQ (reference sequence). Between the trimmed V and J ends, which lost 1 base and 6 bases, there was a span of 9 bases. The CDR3 here is CASSLGAGNGYTF. The CDR3, as DNA: TGTGCCAGCAGCTTAGGGGCGGGGAATGGCTACACCTTC.

This clonotype was counted many times. V is TRBV7-2 and J is TRBJ2-3, with D possibly matching TRBD2 (5 bases). Per the germline V gene, CDR1 is SGHTA and CDR2 is FQGNSA. The CDR3 totals 12 residues. The V end was cut by 5 bases, the J end by 6 bases, with 9 bases between. The CDR3 reads CASSLTGDTQYF. The CDR3 coding sequence is TGTGCCAGCAGCCTCACGGGGGATACGCAGTATTTT.

This clonotype was seen repeatedly, ten times or more. The chain couples TRBV2 to TRBJ2-5; D is undetermined. Germline V gene data show CDR1 as SNHLY and CDR2 as FYNNEI. The length of the CDR3 is 14 residues. Trimming took 6 bases from V and 4 from J, leaving 15 bases between them. CDR3 protein: CASRVASGVETQYF. The CDR3 nucleotides are TGTGCCAGCAGGGTCGCATCAGGAGTAGAGACCCAGTACTTC.

This clonotype was seen a handful of times. The rearrangement links TRBV27 to TRBJ1-5; 10 nucleotides agree with TRBD1. In germline, CDR1 is MNHEY, CDR2 SMNVEV (reference sequence). The CDR3 is made up of 14 amino acids. The V segment lost 7 bases and the J segment 7 bases; nucleotides outside the gene matches: 7. This CDR3 reads CASTATGGSQPQHF. CDR3 in DNA: TGTGCCAGCACTGCGACAGGGGGCAGCCAGCCCCAGCATTTT.

The chain joins TRBV18 to TRBJ1-1, with a possible D match to TRBD1 (6 bases). The V and J ends lost 2 bases and 6 bases respectively, with 10 bases between them. This CDR3 has 13 residues. Germline V lookup: CDR1 KGHSH, CDR2 LQKENI. The CDR3, as DNA: TGTGCCAGCTCACCATCAGGGGATTCTGAAGCTTTCTTT. This translates into CASSPSGDSEAFF.

This clonotype appeared many times. The chain recombines TRBV2 with TRBJ1-1, with TRBD1 matching 8 bases. V gave up 2 bases and J gave up 4 bases; unmatched junction bases: 9. CDR3 length equals 16 residues. Germline-derived CDR1 and CDR2 are SNHLY and FYNNEI. DNA for the CDR3: TGTGCCAGCAGTGAATTCTGGACAGGGATGAGCACTGAAGCTTTCTTT. It encodes CASSEFWTGMSTEAFF.

Many counts were recorded for this clonotype. The gene calls are TRBV7-8 and TRBJ2-5; tentatively, D is TRBD1 (5 bases). The V end was cut by 3 bases, the J end by 5 bases, with 16 bases between. The CDR3 is 15 residues long. Germline V gene sequence: CDR1 SGHVS, CDR2 FQNEAQ. CDR3 in DNA: TGTGCCAGCAGCTTGCAGCCCGGCAGGGCTGAGACCCAGTACTTC. This encodes CASSLQPGRAETQYF.

The chain employs TRBV2 and TRBJ2-3; TRBD2 matches at 7 bases. Germline V CDR1 and CDR2: SNHLY, FYNNEI. The CDR3 has 16 residues. The V and J ends lost 5 bases and 1 base, in that order; junction bases with no gene match: 9. This CDR3 reads CASSSLIAGGTDTQYF. For the CDR3, the DNA is TGTGCCAGCAGTTCGCTAATAGCGGGCGGCACAGATACGCAGTATTTT.

The chain is built from TRBV7-9 and TRBJ2-7; D is unclear. CDR1 SEHNR and CDR2 FQNEAQ come from the germline V gene (reference sequence). This CDR3 is 13 amino acids long. V was trimmed by 2 bases and J by 5 bases, leaving 10 bases between them. CDR3 nucleotides: TGTGCCAGCAGCTTATCTGGGGTCGACGAGCAGTACTTC. It translates to CASSLSGVDEQYF.

This clonotype was observed many times. The chain has TRBV20-1 and TRBJ2-3; D might be TRBD1 (6 bases). Deletions cut 4 bases from V and 8 bases from J, with 10 bases between. CDR1 and CDR2 (germline): DFQATT, SNEGSKA (reference sequence). The CDR3 length is 11 residues. CDR3 bases: TGCAGTGCTACCAGGGGAACTACGCAGTATTTT. Translating gives CSATRGTTQYF.

This clonotype was seen repeatedly, ten times or more. The V call is TRBV18, the J call TRBJ2-7; weak D call: TRBD2 (6 bases). The V and J ends lost 0 bases and 3 bases respectively, with 9 bases between them. CDR1 and CDR2 from the germline V gene are KGHSH and LQKENI. The CDR3 is made up of 14 amino acids. The CDR3 region has the DNA TGTGCCAGCTCACCACCAACTAGCAGCTACGAGCAGTACTTC. Its translation: CASSPPTSSYEQYF. Supplemented by reference TRBV18 and TRBJ2-7, the full variable domain reads NAGVMQNPRHLVRRRGQEARLRCSPMKGHSHVYWYRQLPEEGLKFMVYLQKENIIDESGMPKERFSAEFPKEGPSILRIQQVVRGDSAAYFCASSPPTSSYEQYFGPGTRLTVT.